This passage covers 7 T cell receptor beta chains from one sample sequenced in a study of shared clonotypes between healthy human individuals (dated by TCRdb to 2020 to 2021). Library preparation used the immunoSEQ multiplex PCR assay. TCRdb limited this immuneACCESS table to in-frame rearrangements with V and J called. A share of clones is missing; checked studies link under half to unresolved V genes, and the rest is unexplained. The sample table lists some 790,000 clones, around 77% of them with a count of one. The biggest ten clones account for over 1.5% of the sample. The sequencing input was memory CD4+ T cells sorted from blood. Per the publication, the cell subset or site label means: CD45RA-negative fraction. These receptors were collected from a woman in her 30s in good health.

The chain carries TRBV6-5 and TRBJ2-5; D is possibly TRBD1 or TRBD2 (5 bases each). This CDR3 contains 16 residues. V was shortened by 0 bases and J by 2 bases, with 13 bases between the two germline ends. The V gene's germline CDR1 is MNHEY and CDR2 SVGAGI. This chain's CDR3 is CASSYSRGPAQETQYF. The CDR3, as DNA: TGTGCCAGCAGTTACTCGAGGGGCCCCGCACAAGAGACCCAGTACTTC.

The chain carries TRBV6-5 and TRBJ2-1; 7 bases are a match to TRBD2. The V segment lost 2 bases and the J segment 7 bases; nucleotides outside the gene matches: 5. The CDR3 consists of 14 residues. Germline CDR1 is MNHEY and CDR2 is SVGAGI. The CDR3 DNA is TGTGCCAGCAGTTACCAGCTAGCGGAGAATGAGCAGTTCTTC. Translation gives CASSYQLAENEQFF.

V usage is TRBV19 and J usage is TRBJ2-4, with a weak D call TRBD2 (6 bases). The CDR3 is 14 residues long. Germline V gene data show CDR1 as LNHDA and CDR2 as SQIVND (reference sequence). V lost 6 bases to trimming and J lost 3 bases, with 12 bases between them. CDR3 coding DNA: TGTGCCAGTAGACCCGGGAGTGGCAAAAACATTCAGTACTTC. Translated: CASRPGSGKNIQYF.

The chain has TRBV4-1 and TRBJ2-4, with D possibly matching TRBD2 (6 bases). The V gene's germline CDR1 is MGHRA and CDR2 YSYEKL. This CDR3 is 14 amino acids long. Trimming stripped 1 base from V and 5 bases from J, with 9 bases between. This chain's CDR3 is CASSQAPGENIQYF. In DNA form, the CDR3 reads TGCGCCAGCAGCCAAGCGCCGGGGGAAAACATTCAGTACTTC.

The V gene is TRBV18, the J gene TRBJ2-1, with D hard to call. The germline CDR1 and CDR2 sequences are KGHSH and LQKENI. V lost 6 bases to trimming and J lost 4 bases, with 7 bases between them. The CDR3 totals 12 residues. The CDR3 region has the DNA TGTGCCAGCTCGACCGATTACAATGAGCAGTTCTTC. Protein: CASSTDYNEQFF.

The chain recombines TRBV7-8 with TRBJ1-4, with D possibly being TRBD1 (5 bases). The CDR3 is made up of 15 amino acids. CDR1 and CDR2 (germline): SGHVS, FQNEAQ. The V end was cut by 5 bases, the J end by 8 bases, with 18 bases between. The chain's CDR3 is CASSAQGAVREKLFF. The CDR3 DNA is TGTGCCAGCAGCGCGCAGGGAGCGGTTAGGGAAAAACTGTTTTTT.

CDR3 sequence: CASSYSEGMSGEQYF. The CDR3 DNA sequence: TGTGCCAGCAGTTACTCGGAGGGGATGTCTGGAGAGCAGTACTTC. The chain recombines TRBV6-6 with TRBJ2-7; possibly TRBD2 for D (6 bases). CDR1 MNHNY and CDR2 SVGAGI come from the germline V gene (reference sequence). The germline V and J ends were trimmed by 0 bases and 7 bases, with 16 bases remaining between them. CDR3 length: 15 amino acids.